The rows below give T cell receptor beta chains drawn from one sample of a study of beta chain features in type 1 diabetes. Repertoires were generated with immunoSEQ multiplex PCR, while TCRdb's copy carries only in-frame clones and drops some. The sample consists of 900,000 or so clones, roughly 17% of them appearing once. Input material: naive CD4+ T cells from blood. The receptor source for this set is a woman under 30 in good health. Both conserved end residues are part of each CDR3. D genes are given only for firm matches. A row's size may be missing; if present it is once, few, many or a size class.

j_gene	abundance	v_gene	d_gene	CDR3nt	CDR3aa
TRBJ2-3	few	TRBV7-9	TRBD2	TGTGCCAGCAGCTCCCGCCGGACTAGCGGTAACACAGATACGCAGTATTTT	CASSSRRTSGNTDTQYF
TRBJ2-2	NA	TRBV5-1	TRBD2	TGCGCCAGCAGCTTGGCCGGACTAGCGGGAGGCACCGGGGAGCTGTTTTTT	CASSLAGLAGGTGELFF
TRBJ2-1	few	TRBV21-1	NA	TGTGCCAGCAGAGGCGGGGGGACCTACAATGAGCAGTTCTTC	CASRGGGTYNEQFF
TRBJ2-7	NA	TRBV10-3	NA	TGTGCCATCGGGGCGGCTGGCTACGAGCAGTACTTC	CAIGAAGYEQYF
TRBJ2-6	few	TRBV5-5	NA	TGTGCCAGCAGCAAAAGGACAGCGGTATCTGGGGCCAACGTCCTGACTTTC	CASSKRTAVSGANVLTF
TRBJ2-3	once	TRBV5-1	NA	TGCGCCAGCAGCTTGGTTCCCCTGGGAAGTAGGCCACCAGATACGCAGTATTTT	CASSLVPLGSRPPDTQYF
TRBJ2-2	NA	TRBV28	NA	TGTGCCAGCAGTTTACTTGCCGGGGAGCTGTTTTTT	CASSLLAGELFF
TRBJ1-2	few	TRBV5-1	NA	TGCGCCAGCAGCTTGGTTGCGGCCCCGGACACCTTC	CASSLVAAPDTF
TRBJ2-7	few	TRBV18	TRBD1	TGTGCCAGCTCACCTGAGACAGGGTACGAGCAGTACTTC	CASSPETGYEQYF
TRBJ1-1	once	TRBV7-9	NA	TGTGCCAGCAGCTTTGGGGGAGCGAACACTGAAGCTTTCTTT	CASSFGGANTEAFF
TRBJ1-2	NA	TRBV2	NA	TGTGCCAGCAGTGAGCGCCCAGGACAGCTTGGCTACACCTTC	CASSERPGQLGYTF
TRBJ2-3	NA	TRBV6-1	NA	TGTGCCAGCAGTGAAGAGGTGACAACCACAGATACGCAGTATTTT	CASSEEVTTTDTQYF
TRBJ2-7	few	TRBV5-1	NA	TGCGCCAGCAGCTTGGGTCAGGGACGCGGAGAGCAGTACTTC	CASSLGQGRGEQYF
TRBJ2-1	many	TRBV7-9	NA	TGTGCCAGCCGGGAGTTGTTCTTC	CASRELFF
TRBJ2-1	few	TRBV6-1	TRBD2	TGTGCCAGCAGTGAATTCTCCCTGGCGGGAGTCAATGAGCAGTTCTTC	CASSEFSLAGVNEQFF
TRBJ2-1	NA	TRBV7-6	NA	TGTGCCAGCAGCTTTCAAGCCTCAAGGAGGAATGAGCAGTTCTTC	CASSFQASRRNEQFF
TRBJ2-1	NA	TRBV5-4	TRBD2	TGTGCCAGCAGCGGCGGAGGGACTAGCGGGAGAAGAAGCAATGAGCAGTTCTTC	CASSGGGTSGRRSNEQFF
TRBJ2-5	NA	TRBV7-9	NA	TGTGCCAGCAGCTTATCAGCGACGCAAGAGACCCAGTACTTC	CASSLSATQETQYF
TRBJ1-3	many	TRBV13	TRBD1	TGTGCCAGCAGTACAGGGGGCTCTGGAAACACCATATATTTT	CASSTGGSGNTIYF
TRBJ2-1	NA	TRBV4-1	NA	TGCGCCAGCAGCCAAGAAGGGGGAAGTCGGTACAATGAGCAGTTCTTC	CASSQEGGSRYNEQFF
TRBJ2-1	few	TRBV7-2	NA	TGTGCCAGCACCACTTACCCACAGGGAGGCAATGAGCAGTTCTTC	CASTTYPQGGNEQFF
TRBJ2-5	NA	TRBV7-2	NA	TGTGCCAGCAGGACACCCGGAGGGGGTGGGGAGACCCAGTACTTC	CASRTPGGGGETQYF
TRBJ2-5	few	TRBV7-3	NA	TGTGCCAGCAGCGCGGACTGGGGAGAGACCCAGTACTTC	CASSADWGETQYF
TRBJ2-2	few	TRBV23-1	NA	TGCGCCAGCAGTACCAGGGGGGCAAACACCGGGGAGCTGTTTTTT	CASSTRGANTGELFF
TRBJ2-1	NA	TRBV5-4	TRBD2	TGTGCCAGCAGCGGTACGGGACTAGCGGTCAATGAGCAGTTCTTC	CASSGTGLAVNEQFF
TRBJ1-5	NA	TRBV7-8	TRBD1	TGTGCCAGCAGCTTAGCTTCCTACAGGGGAAGTGGCAATCAGCCCCAGCATTTT	CASSLASYRGSGNQPQHF
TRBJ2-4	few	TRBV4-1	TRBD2	TGCGCCAGCAGCCAAGGGATACTAGCGGGAGTTCCCAAAAACATTCAGTACTTC	CASSQGILAGVPKNIQYF
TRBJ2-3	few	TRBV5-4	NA	TGTGCCAGCAGCTTGGCGGGACTGAGCACAGATACGCAGTATTTT	CASSLAGLSTDTQYF
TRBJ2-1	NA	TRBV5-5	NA	TGTGCCAGCAGCTTTAATGCCTTTTCCGAGTTCTTC	CASSFNAFSEFF
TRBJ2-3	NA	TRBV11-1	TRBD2	TGTGCCAGCAGGGGGACTACCAATACGCAGTATTTT	CASRGTTNTQYF
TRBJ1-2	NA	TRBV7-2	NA	TGTGCCAGCAGCTTAGCAGGGATCGGCTATGGCTACACCTTC	CASSLAGIGYGYTF
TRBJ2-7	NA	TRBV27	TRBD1	TGTGCCAGCAGATCCCCCGGGACAGGTTTTGACGAGCAGTACTTC	CASRSPGTGFDEQYF
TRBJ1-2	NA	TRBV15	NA	TGTGCCACCAGCCATCCGACCGGCACCGGATATTCTGGCTACACCTTC	CATSHPTGTGYSGYTF
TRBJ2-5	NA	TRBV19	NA	TGTGCCAGTAGAGACTGGAACGGGGAGACCCAGTACTTC	CASRDWNGETQYF
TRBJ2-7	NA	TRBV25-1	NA	TGTGCCAGCAGTGAAATAGGAGGGCAGGCTCGCTACGAGCAGTACTTC	CASSEIGGQARYEQYF
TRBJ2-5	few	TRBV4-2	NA	TGTGCCAGCAGCCCCCGGCCGAACCAGGTCCAAGAGACCCAGTACTTC	CASSPRPNQVQETQYF
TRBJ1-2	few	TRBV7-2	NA	TGTGCCAGCAGCTTAGTGGTGACTAACTATGGCTACACCTTC	CASSLVVTNYGYTF
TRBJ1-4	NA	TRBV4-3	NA	TGCGCCAGCAGCCAATCAGGTCAGGGAGAAGCGATAAAACTGTTTTTT	CASSQSGQGEAIKLFF
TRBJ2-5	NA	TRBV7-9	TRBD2	TGTGCCAGCAGCTCCAAGCGGACTAGCGGGAGTCGTGAGACCCAGTACTTC	CASSSKRTSGSRETQYF
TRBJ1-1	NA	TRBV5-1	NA	TGCGCCAGCAGCTTAGAACACTTTAACACTGAAGCTTTCTTT	CASSLEHFNTEAFF